The 2 T cell receptor beta chains presented below share a single source sample, sequenced in a study of tumor and adjacent non-tumor tissue in lung cancer. No cell sorting was done before RNA was extracted from the tissue. More than 3 cm separated this lung sample from the edge of the tumor. Three rounds of nested PCR, following a modified ARM-PCR protocol, produced the TCRbeta library. TCRdb reprocessed the multiplex PCR reads with MiXCR, giving one entry per CDR3 protein. The sample lists 90,000 to 100,000 distinct CDR3 sequences; 80% were seen once. Source material: distant non-tumor lung tissue. The receptors originated from a man aged 55-75 years with small cell lung cancer.

With respect to this clonotype: At one of its ends the junction is not consistent with the germline gene, which may arise from a read error. This sequence joins TRBV6-5 and TRBJ1-6; 8 bases agree with TRBD1. CDR1 is MNHEY, CDR2 SVGAGI, per germline. CDR3 length: 15 amino acids. CDR3 protein: CASSYLQGGGSPLHF. The DNA of the CDR3 is TGTGCCAGTAGTTACTTACAGGGGGGTGGTTCACCCCTCCACTTT.

This clonotype was seen repeatedly, ten times or more. The chain has TRBV12-3 or TRBV12-4 and TRBJ2-3, with 10 bases fitting TRBD2. Germline trimming cut 6 bases from V and 1 base from J; bases unmatched to any gene: 7. The CDR3 sequence is 16 residues long. The CDR3 loop is CASSRIAGGGTDTQYF. The CDR3 DNA is TGTGCCAGCAGCCGGATAGCGGGAGGTGGCACAGATACGCAGTATTTT.